The rows below give T cell receptor beta chains drawn from one sample of a study of blood T cell repertoires in COVID-19. The repertoire was sequenced with immunoSEQ multiplex PCR; TCRdb's copy has only in-frame clones and lacks some. The sample lists roughly 84,000 clones, around 80% occurring once. The sample was peripheral blood. These receptors originate from a woman in her thirties or forties with active or convalescent COVID-19. CDR3s include the opening cysteine and the closing phenylalanine or tryptophan. Each record gives: D gene, J gene, clone size, V gene, CDR3 protein, CDR3 DNA. The D gene is left open where the match is weak. A clone size is listed for some rows: how often the clone was seen (once, few, many), or a class if it is expanded.

TRBD1 TRBJ1-4 - TRBV7-9 CASSPTGGYVKLFF TGTGCCAGCAGCCCCACAGGGGGATATGTAAAACTGTTTTTT
TRBD1 TRBJ1-6 - TRBV12-3/TRBV12-4 CASSSQGEPLHF TGTGCCAGCAGTTCACAGGGGGAACCCCTCCACTTT
- TRBJ2-7 few TRBV10-3 CAISLQGNTYEQYF TGTGCCATCAGTTTACAGGGAAATACCTACGAGCAGTACTTC
- TRBJ1-3 - TRBV12-3/TRBV12-4 CASSLLGNTIYF TGTGCCAGCAGTTTACTCGGAAACACCATATATTTT
- TRBJ2-5 - TRBV6-6 CASSPTGQETQYF TGTGCCAGCAGCCCGACAGGACAAGAGACCCAGTACTTC
TRBD2 TRBJ2-3 - TRBV5-1 CASSLGKTSGTTDTQYF TGCGCCAGCAGCTTAGGGAAGACTAGCGGGACCACAGATACGCAGTATTTT
- TRBJ1-1 - TRBV5-1 CASKRNTEAFF TGCGCCAGCAAGCGTAACACTGAAGCTTTCTTT
- TRBJ1-5 - TRBV30 CAWNVGGERNQPQHF TGTGCCTGGAACGTAGGAGGTGAGCGGAATCAGCCCCAGCATTTT
TRBD1 TRBJ2-7 - TRBV2 CASRTWDRTYEQYF TGTGCCAGCAGGACGTGGGACAGGACCTACGAGCAGTACTTC
- TRBJ2-5 - TRBV7-2 CASSLLLRTQYF TGTGCCAGCAGCTTACTCCTCAGAACCCAGTACTTC
TRBD1 TRBJ1-1 - TRBV5-1 CASSWAGTGGTEAFF TGCGCCAGCAGCTGGGCGGGGACAGGGGGCACTGAAGCTTTCTTT
TRBD1 TRBJ1-1 - TRBV4-3 CASSPGTGASSEAFF TGCGCCAGCAGCCCCGGGACAGGGGCTTCTTCTGAAGCTTTCTTT
TRBD2 TRBJ2-4 few TRBV13 CASSLATGGNIQYF TGTGCCAGCAGCTTAGCCACGGGAGGGAACATTCAGTACTTC
- TRBJ1-1 - TRBV6-5 CASSYGQGRNTEAFF TGTGCCAGCAGTTACGGGCAAGGTAGAAACACTGAAGCTTTCTTT
- TRBJ1-1 - TRBV9 CASSVGRDTEAFF TGTGCCAGCAGCGTCGGGCGGGACACTGAAGCTTTCTTT
TRBD2 TRBJ2-1 - TRBV18 CASSPYSGGAVTSTYNEQFF TGTGCCAGCTCACCGTATAGCGGGGGGGCCGTAACCAGTACCTACAATGAGCAGTTCTTC
TRBD1 TRBJ2-5 - TRBV5-1 CASSLGTGVGETQYF TGCGCCAGCAGCTTGGGGACAGGGGTTGGGGAGACCCAGTACTTC
- TRBJ2-2 few TRBV7-9 CASSLWQNTGELFF TGTGCCAGCAGCTTATGGCAGAACACCGGGGAGCTGTTTTTT
- TRBJ2-4 - TRBV19 CASNSRQGSLAKNIQYF TGTGCCAGTAACTCACGGCAGGGGTCCTTAGCCAAAAACATTCAGTACTTC
TRBD1 TRBJ1-1 - TRBV7-9 CASSRKTGGDEAFF TGTGCCAGCAGCCGGAAGACAGGGGGCGACGAAGCTTTCTTT
TRBD1 TRBJ1-2 - TRBV28 CASSLGGEPGQVIGYTF TGTGCCAGCAGTTTAGGAGGGGAACCGGGACAGGTTATTGGCTACACCTTC
- TRBJ1-2 - TRBV23-1 CASSQRQTYGYTF TGCGCCAGCAGTCAAAGACAGACGTATGGCTACACCTTC
- TRBJ2-2 - TRBV6-4 CASRPTGLTGELFF TGTGCCAGCAGGCCGACAGGTCTCACCGGGGAGCTGTTTTTT
TRBD1 TRBJ2-7 once TRBV13 CASSRDRFYEQYF TGTGCCAGCAGCCGGGACAGGTTCTACGAGCAGTACTTC
- TRBJ1-5 - TRBV4-1 CASSQGTYSNQPQHF TGCGCCAGCAGCCAAGGGACTTATAGCAATCAGCCCCAGCATTTT
- TRBJ1-3 once TRBV19 CASSPEGFSGNTIYF TGTGCCAGTAGCCCGGAGGGATTCTCTGGAAACACCATATATTTT
- TRBJ2-7 medium-sized TRBV7-8 CASTLGGAGAHYEQYF TGTGCCAGCACCCTGGGTGGGGCGGGGGCCCACTACGAGCAGTACTTC